This T cell receptor beta chain was sequenced during a study of technical replicates of blood from a few donors. Repertoires were generated with immunoSEQ multiplex PCR, while TCRdb's copy carries only in-frame clones and drops some. The sample contains 75,000 to 90,000 clones, nearly 95% of which appear only once. Unmatched junction bases numbered 3, after V lost 4 bases and J lost 2 bases. The CDR3 consists of 15 residues. CDR1 LNHNV and CDR2 YYDKDF come from the germline V gene (reference sequence). This TCR came from a human donor in good health. The chain links TRBV15 to TRBJ1-3; 9 bases fit TRBD1. Sequenced sample: T cells isolated from PBMCs. In nucleotides, the CDR3 is TGTGCCACCAGCAAAAGGACAGGGGCTGGAAACACCATATATTTT. This encodes CATSKRTGAGNTIYF.